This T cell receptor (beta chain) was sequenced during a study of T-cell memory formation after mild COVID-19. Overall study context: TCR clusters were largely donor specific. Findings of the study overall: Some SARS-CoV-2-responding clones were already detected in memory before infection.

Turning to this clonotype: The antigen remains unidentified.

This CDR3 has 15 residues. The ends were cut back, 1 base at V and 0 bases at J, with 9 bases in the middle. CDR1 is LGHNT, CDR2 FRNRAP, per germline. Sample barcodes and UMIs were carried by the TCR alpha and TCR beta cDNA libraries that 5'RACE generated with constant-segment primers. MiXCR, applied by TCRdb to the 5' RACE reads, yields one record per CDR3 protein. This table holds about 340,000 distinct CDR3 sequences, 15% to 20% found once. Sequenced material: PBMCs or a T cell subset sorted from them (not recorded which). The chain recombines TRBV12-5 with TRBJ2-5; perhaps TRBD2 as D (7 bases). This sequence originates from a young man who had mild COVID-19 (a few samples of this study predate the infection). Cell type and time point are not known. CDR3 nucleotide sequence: TGTGCTAGTGGTTTGGCGGGGGGCTACCAAGAGACCCAGTACTTC. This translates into CASGLAGGYQETQYF.